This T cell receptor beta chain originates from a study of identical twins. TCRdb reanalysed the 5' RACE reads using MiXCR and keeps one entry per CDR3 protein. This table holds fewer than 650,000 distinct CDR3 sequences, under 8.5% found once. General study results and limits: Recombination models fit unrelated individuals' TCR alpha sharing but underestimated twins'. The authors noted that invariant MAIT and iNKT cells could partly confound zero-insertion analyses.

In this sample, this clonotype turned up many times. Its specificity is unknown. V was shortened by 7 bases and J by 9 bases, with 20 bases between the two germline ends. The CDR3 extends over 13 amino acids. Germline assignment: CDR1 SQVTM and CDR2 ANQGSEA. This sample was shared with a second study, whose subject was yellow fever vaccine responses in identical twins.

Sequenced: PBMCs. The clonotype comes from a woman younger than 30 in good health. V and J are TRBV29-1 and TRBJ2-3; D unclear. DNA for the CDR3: TGCAGCGCCCGCGAATATATGGGGAAAACGCAGTATTTT. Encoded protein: CSAREYMGKTQYF.